These 8 T cell receptor beta chains were all obtained from the same sample, sequenced in a study of immune cell composition in non-small cell lung cancer. Normal lung sampling was at least 3 cm from the tumour, as distant as possible. Produced via immunoSEQ multiplex PCR; TCRdb's table is partial and in-frame only. Among 1,500 to 2,000 clones listed, roughly three quarters were seen once. The specimen was non-adjacent lung tissue. All receptors come from a human donor with non-small cell lung cancer.

The genes are TRBV6-6 and TRBJ1-4, with D possibly TRBD1 on 5 matching bases. Germline V lookup: CDR1 MNHNY, CDR2 SVGAGI (reference sequence). This CDR3 comprises 14 residues. V gave up 7 bases and J gave up 13 bases, with 22 bases separating them. The CDR3 DNA follows: TGTGCCAGCAATATCGACGGGGGGACTGAAGCACTGTTTTTT. Translation gives CASNIDGGTEALFF.

J is TRBJ2-7 and V is TRBV2; D may be TRBD1 (5 bases). Trimming cost V 4 bases and J 7 bases, with 11 bases left between them. The germline CDR1 and CDR2 sequences are SNHLY and FYNNEI. The CDR3 has 12 residues. DNA of the CDR3: TGTGCCAGCAGTGTTTACAGGTCGGAGCAGTACTTC. Translated: CASSVYRSEQYF.

The chain links TRBV5-1 to TRBJ2-5; D not resolved. Germline values: CDR1 SGHRS, CDR2 YFSETQ. The CDR3 has 11 amino acids. Between the trimmed V and J ends, which lost 5 bases and 5 bases, there was a span of 7 bases. CDR3 sequence reads: CASRSVETQYF. CDR3 coding DNA: TGCGCCAGCAGGTCGGTCGAGACCCAGTACTTC.

The gene calls are TRBV6-6 and TRBJ2-7; D is ambiguous. Trimming shortened V by 2 bases and J by 0 bases, and 8 bases separated the two germline ends. CDR3 length: 14 residues. Germline loops: CDR1 MNHNY, CDR2 SVGAGI (reference sequence). Written as DNA, the CDR3 is TGTGCCAGCAGTTACGAGATAGACTCCTACGAGCAGTACTTC. Encoded protein: CASSYEIDSYEQYF.

The chain has TRBV5-5 and TRBJ2-7; TRBD2 is a possible D gene (5 bases). The CDR3 totals 15 residues. Trimming removed 6 bases from V and 0 bases from J, with 16 bases in between. Germline V lookup: CDR1 SGHKS, CDR2 YYEKEE (reference sequence). CDR3 protein: CASKPQAGGSYEQYF. The CDR3, as DNA: TGTGCCAGCAAACCCCAGGCGGGCGGCTCCTACGAGCAGTACTTC.

In DNA, the CDR3 is TGCGCCAGCAGCTTGGTCGCTGGGGCCCCTGAAGCTTTCTTT. The encoded protein is CASSLVAGAPEAFF. This rearrangement joins TRBV5-1 to TRBJ1-1; TRBD1 is a possible D gene (5 bases). V gave up 0 bases and J gave up 6 bases, with 12 bases separating them. The CDR3 is 14 amino acids. The germline V gene has CDR1 SGHRS and CDR2 YFSETQ.

Of note for this clone: Other DNA sequences from this sample encode an identical CDR3 as well. This chain joins TRBV5-5 and TRBJ2-5, with 11 nucleotides matching TRBD2. The CDR3 is 16 residues long. Germline loops: CDR1 SGHKS, CDR2 YYEKEE (reference sequence). With 0 bases clipped from V and 5 bases from J, the junction kept 6 bases outside the gene matches. The CDR3 DNA reads TGTGCCAGCAGCTTGGAGTTAGCGGGGGGGAGGGAGACCCAGTACTTC. Translation gives CASSLELAGGRETQYF.

This clone was seen only once. CDR3 protein: CAWSVGGWYEQYF. Written as DNA, the CDR3 is TGTGCCTGGAGTGTCGGAGGGTGGTACGAGCAGTACTTC. The V call is TRBV30, the J call TRBJ2-7; a weak D match, TRBD2 (6 bases). Germline-derived CDR1 and CDR2 are GTSNPN and SVGIG (reference sequence). The CDR3 is 13 amino acids. The V gene lost 0 bases and the J gene lost 4 bases, with 10 bases spanning the gap.